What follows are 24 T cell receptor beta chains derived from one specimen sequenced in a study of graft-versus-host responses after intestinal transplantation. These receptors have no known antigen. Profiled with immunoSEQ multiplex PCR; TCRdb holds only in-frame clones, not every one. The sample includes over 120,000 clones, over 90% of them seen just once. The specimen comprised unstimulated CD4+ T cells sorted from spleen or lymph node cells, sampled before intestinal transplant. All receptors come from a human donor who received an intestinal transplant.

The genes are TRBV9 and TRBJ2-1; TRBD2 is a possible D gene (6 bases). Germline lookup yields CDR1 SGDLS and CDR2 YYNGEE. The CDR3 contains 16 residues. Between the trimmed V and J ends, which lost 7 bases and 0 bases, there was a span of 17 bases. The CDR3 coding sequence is TGTGCCAGCGCCCCTACCGGGACTCTCTCCTACAATGAGCAGTTCTTC. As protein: CASAPTGTLSYNEQFF.

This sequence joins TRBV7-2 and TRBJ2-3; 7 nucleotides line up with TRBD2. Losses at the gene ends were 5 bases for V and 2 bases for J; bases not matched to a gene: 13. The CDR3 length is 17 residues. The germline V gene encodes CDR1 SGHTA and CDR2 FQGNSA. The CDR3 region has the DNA TGTGCCAGCAGCCTCGGGCGGGAGCGAGAACTCACAGATACGCAGTATTTT. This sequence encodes CASSLGRERELTDTQYF.

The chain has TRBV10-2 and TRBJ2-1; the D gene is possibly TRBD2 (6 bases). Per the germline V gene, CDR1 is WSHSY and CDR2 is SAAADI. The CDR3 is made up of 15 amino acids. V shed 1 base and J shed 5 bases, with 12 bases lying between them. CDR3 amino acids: CASSEYSGYDNEQFF. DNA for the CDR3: TGCGCCAGCAGTGAGTATAGCGGTTACGACAATGAGCAGTTCTTC.

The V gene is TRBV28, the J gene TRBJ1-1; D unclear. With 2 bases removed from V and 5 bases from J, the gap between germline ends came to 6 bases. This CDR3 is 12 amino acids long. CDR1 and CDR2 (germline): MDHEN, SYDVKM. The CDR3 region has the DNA TGTGCCAGCAGTTTAACGGGGACTGAAGCTTTCTTT. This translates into CASSLTGTEAFF. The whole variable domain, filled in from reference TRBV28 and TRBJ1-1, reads DVKVTQSSRYLVKRTGEKVFLECVQDMDHENMFWYRQDPGLGLRLIYFSYDVKMKEKGDIPEGYSVSREKKERFSLILESASTNQTSMYLCASSLTGTEAFFGQGTRLTVV.

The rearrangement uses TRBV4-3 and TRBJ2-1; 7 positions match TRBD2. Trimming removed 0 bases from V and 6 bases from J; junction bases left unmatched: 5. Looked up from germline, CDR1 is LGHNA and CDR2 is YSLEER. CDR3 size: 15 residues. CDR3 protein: CASSQDLSGTNEQFF. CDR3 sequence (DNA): TGCGCCAGCAGCCAAGATTTAAGCGGGACCAATGAGCAGTTCTTC.

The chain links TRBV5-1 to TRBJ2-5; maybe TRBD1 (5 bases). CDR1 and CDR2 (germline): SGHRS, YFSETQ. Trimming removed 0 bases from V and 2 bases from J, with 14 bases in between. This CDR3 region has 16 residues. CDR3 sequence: CASSLGAGRRQETQYF. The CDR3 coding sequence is TGCGCCAGCAGCTTGGGGGCAGGGCGACGGCAAGAGACCCAGTACTTC.

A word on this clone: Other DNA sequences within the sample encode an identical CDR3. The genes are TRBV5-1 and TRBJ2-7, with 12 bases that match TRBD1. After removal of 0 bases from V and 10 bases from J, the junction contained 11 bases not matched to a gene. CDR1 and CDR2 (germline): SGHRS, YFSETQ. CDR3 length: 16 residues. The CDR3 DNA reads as TGCGCCAGCAGCTTGGTTACTGCCGGGACAGGGGGCGGTCAGTACTTC. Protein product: CASSLVTAGTGGGQYF.

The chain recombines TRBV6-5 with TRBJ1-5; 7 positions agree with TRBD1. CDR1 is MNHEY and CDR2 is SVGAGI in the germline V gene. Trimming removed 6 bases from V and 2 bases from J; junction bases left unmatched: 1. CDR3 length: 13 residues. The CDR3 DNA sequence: TGTGCCAGCAGAGGGGGCGGCAATCAGCCCCAGCATTTT. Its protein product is CASRGGGNQPQHF.

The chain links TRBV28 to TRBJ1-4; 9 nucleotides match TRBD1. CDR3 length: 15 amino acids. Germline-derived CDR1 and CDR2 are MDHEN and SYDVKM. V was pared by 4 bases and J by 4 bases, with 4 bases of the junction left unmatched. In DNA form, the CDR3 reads TGTGCCAGCAGTTCTCCGGGACAGGGTAATGAAAAACTGTTTTTT. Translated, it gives CASSSPGQGNEKLFF.

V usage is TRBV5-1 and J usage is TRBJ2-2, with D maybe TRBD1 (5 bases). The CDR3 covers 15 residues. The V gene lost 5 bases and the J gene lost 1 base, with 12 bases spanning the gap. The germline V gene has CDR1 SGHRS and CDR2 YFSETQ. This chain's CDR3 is CASSYRQLNTGELFF. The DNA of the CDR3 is TGCGCCAGCAGTTACAGACAGCTGAACACCGGGGAGCTGTTTTTT.

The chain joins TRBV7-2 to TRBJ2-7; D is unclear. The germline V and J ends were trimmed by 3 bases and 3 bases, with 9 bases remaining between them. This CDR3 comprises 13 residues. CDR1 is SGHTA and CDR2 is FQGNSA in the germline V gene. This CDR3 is CASSFSTFYEQYF. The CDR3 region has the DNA TGTGCCAGCAGCTTCTCGACCTTCTACGAGCAGTACTTC.

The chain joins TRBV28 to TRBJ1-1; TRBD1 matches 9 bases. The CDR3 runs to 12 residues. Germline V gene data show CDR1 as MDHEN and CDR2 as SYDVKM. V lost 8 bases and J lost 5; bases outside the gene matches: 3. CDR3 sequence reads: CASGQGWTEAFF. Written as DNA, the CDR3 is TGTGCCAGCGGACAGGGGTGGACTGAAGCTTTCTTT.

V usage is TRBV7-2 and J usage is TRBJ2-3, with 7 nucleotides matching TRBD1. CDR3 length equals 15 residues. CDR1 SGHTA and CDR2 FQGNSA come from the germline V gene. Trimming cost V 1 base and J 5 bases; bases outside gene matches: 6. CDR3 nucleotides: TGTGCCAGCAGCTTAGGGGGCAGGGGGATAGATACGCAGTATTTT. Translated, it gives CASSLGGRGIDTQYF. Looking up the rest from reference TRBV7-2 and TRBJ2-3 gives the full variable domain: GAGVSQSPSNKVTEKGKDVELRCDPISGHTALYWYRQSLGQGLEFLIYFQGNSAPDKSGLPSDRFSAERTGGSVSTLTIQRTQQEDSAVYLCASSLGGRGIDTQYFGPGTRLTVL.

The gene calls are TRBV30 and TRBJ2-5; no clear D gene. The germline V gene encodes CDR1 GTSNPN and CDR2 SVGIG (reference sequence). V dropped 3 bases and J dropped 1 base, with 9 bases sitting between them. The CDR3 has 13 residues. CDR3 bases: TGTGCCTGGAGCCCCCGGCTCCAAGAGACCCAGTACTTC. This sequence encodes CAWSPRLQETQYF.

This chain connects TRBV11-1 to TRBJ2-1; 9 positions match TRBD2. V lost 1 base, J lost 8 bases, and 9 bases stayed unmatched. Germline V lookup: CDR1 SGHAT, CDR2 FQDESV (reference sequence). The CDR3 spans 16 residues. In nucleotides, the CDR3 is TGTGCCAGCAGCTTAGGTCCGGGACTAGCTGGCGATGAGCAGTTCTTC. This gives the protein CASSLGPGLAGDEQFF. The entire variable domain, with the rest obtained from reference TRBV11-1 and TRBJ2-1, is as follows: EAEVAQSPRYKITEKSQAVAFWCDPISGHATLYWYRQILGQGPELLVQFQDESVVDDSQLPKDRFSAERLKGVDSTLKIQPAELGDSAMYLCASSLGPGLAGDEQFFGPGTRLTVL.

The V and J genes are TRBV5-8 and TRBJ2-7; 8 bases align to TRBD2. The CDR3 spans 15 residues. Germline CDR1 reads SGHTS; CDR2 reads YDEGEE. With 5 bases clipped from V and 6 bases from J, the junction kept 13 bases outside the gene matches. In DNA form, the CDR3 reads TGTGCCAGCAGTAAAGTAAGCGGGAGCCCCCTCGAGCAGTACTTC. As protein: CASSKVSGSPLEQYF.

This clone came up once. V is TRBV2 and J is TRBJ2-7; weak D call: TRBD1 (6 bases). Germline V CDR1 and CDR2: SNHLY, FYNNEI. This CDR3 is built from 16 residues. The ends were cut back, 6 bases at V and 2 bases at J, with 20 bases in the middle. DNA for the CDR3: TGTGCCAGCAGCGGCCCTTCCGGGACATCCCCCTACGAGCAGTACTTC. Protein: CASSGPSGTSPYEQYF.

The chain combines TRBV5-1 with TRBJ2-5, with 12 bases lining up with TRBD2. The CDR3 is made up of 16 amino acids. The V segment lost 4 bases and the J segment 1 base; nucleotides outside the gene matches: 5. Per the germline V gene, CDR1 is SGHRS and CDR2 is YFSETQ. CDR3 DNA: TGCGCCAGCAGCCCCGGACTAGCGGGAACCCAAGAGACCCAGTACTTC. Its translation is CASSPGLAGTQETQYF. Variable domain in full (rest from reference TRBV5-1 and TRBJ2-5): KAGVTQTPRYLIKTRGQQVTLSCSPISGHRSVSWYQQTPGQGLQFLFEYFSETQRNKGNFPGRFSGRQFSNSRSEMNVSTLELGDSALYLCASSPGLAGTQETQYFGPGTRLLVL.

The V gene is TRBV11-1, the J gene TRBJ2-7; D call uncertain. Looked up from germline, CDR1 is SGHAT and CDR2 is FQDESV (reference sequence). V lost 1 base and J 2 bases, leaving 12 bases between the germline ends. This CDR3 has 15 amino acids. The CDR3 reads CASSLDRLDPYEQYF. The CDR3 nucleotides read TGTGCCAGCAGCTTAGATCGGCTAGATCCCTACGAGCAGTACTTC.

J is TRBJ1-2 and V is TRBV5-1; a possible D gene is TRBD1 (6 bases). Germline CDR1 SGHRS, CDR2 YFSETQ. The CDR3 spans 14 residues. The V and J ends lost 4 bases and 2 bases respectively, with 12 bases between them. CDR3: CASSPVGGNYGYTF. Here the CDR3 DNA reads TGCGCCAGCAGCCCGGTAGGGGGGAACTATGGCTACACCTTC.

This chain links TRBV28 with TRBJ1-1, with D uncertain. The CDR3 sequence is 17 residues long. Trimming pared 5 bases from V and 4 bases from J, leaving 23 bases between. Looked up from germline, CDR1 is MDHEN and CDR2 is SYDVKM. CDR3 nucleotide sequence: TGTGCCAGCAGTGACTATTCGGGCCGCCTAGGGAGCACTGAAGCTTTCTTT. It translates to CASSDYSGRLGSTEAFF.

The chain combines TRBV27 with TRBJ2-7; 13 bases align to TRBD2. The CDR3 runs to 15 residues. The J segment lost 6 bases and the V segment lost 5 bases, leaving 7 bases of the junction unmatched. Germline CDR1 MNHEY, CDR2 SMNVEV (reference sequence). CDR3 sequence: CASSPLAGGAREQYF. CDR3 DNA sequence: TGTGCCAGCAGTCCACTAGCGGGGGGGGCCCGCGAGCAGTACTTC.

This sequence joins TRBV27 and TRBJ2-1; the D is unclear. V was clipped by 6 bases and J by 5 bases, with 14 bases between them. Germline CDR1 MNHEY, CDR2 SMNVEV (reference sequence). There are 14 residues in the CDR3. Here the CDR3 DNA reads TGTGCCAGCAGCCCCCAGATTCTCCACAATGAGCAGTTCTTC. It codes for CASSPQILHNEQFF.

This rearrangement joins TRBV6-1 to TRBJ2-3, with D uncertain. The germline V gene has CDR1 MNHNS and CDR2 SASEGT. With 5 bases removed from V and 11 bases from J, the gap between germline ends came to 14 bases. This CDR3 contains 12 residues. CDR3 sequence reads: CASSTPPIRQYF. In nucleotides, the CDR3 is TGTGCCAGCAGTACACCGCCGATAAGGCAGTATTTT.